This TCR beta chain was recorded in a study of cytomegalovirus exposure and HLA in healthy donors. For the study at large: Early released data comprised 80 million to 100 million unique TCRs from HLA-typed donors.

Primers included in the PCR were 60 Vbeta and 13 Jbeta primers. Profiled with immunoSEQ multiplex PCR; TCRdb holds only in-frame clones, not every one. In total, the table holds around 100,000 clones. Study-wide results and caveats: TRBV6-2, TRBV6-3 and some other V segments were excluded as indistinguishable. Presence/absence comparisons presumed near-even sequencing depth among donors. Later analysis associated a missense DCLRE1C variant with TCR beta V- and J-gene trimming.

On this clone: Antigen unknown.

CDR1 and CDR2 from the germline V gene are LGHNA and YNFKEQ. J gave up 3 bases and V 1 base, and 5 bases lay outside the gene matches. The CDR3 consists of 16 residues. This TCR was recovered from a woman in her twenties or thirties in good health and CMV-seronegative. V gene TRBV4-2 combines with J gene TRBJ2-7; 11 bases are a match to TRBD2. The sample consisted of PBMCs. CDR3 coding DNA: TGTGCCAGCAGCCAAGTTTCCACTAGCGGGAGCTACGAGCAGTACTTC. It codes for CASSQVSTSGSYEQYF.